The clone carrying this T cell receptor (beta chain) occurred a few times. The antigen remains undetermined. TCRdb processed the 5' RACE reads anew with MiXCR; each CDR3 protein has one entry. The sample has around 160,000 distinct CDR3 sequences, 11% seen once. The sample originates from a study of T-cell memory formation after mild COVID-19. Findings and limits, study-wide: For contracting clones, CD4+ ones sat mainly in CM and EM, CD8+ in EMRA. Confirmation was lacking for SARS-CoV-2 specificity of second-wave clones that peaked on day 37. Cross-reactive memory seemingly joined, as some responding clones were found in pre-infection memory. Clones that shrank (day 15 to 85) were balanced CD4/CD8, whereas later expanders leaned CD4+.

Between the trimmed V and J ends, which lost 3 bases and 5 bases, there was a span of 5 bases. Germline V lookup: CDR1 SGHTA, CDR2 FQGNSA. There are 12 residues in the CDR3. What was sequenced was PBMCs or a T cell subset sorted from them (not recorded which). This receptor was identified in a man younger than 35 who had mild COVID-19 (a few samples of this study predate the infection). Cell type and time point are not known. The chain uses TRBV7-2 and TRBJ2-1; D uncertain. The CDR3 sequence is CASSLFNNEQFF. As DNA, the CDR3 is TGTGCCAGCAGCTTGTTCAACAATGAGCAGTTCTTC.